These T cell receptor beta chains were read from a single sample in a study of blood T cell repertoires in COVID-19. Data came from immunoSEQ multiplex PCR; TCRdb stores just in-frame clones and leaves some out. The repertoire consists of about 480,000 clones, with around 90% occurring once and the leading ten covering around 1.8%. The specimen was PBMCs or T cells enriched from blood (not recorded which). The receptors originated from a woman between 18 and 30 years old with acute COVID-19. The conserved cysteine and the conserved F or W are not part of the CDR3 here. Each record gives: J gene, clone size, V gene, CDR3 protein. Expanded clones get a size class; other rows say once, few or many, or leave the size out.

j_gene: TRBJ2-7; abundance: NA; v_gene: TRBV16; CDR3aa: ASSQLAGVFH
j_gene: TRBJ1-5; abundance: NA; v_gene: TRBV10-2; CDR3aa: ASSHRQANQGQPQH
j_gene: TRBJ1-3; abundance: few; v_gene: TRBV7-2; CDR3aa: ASRPGGRGLGNTIY
j_gene: TRBJ2-3; abundance: NA; v_gene: TRBV7-2; CDR3aa: ASSLEGTDTQY
j_gene: TRBJ2-7; abundance: NA; v_gene: TRBV5-4; CDR3aa: ASSPTSGSYEQY
j_gene: TRBJ1-5; abundance: few; v_gene: TRBV4-1; CDR3aa: ASSQEGQVGNQPQH
j_gene: TRBJ2-7; abundance: NA; v_gene: TRBV7-8; CDR3aa: ASSLEPPYEQY
j_gene: TRBJ1-3; abundance: NA; v_gene: TRBV13; CDR3aa: ASSFTVISGNTIY
j_gene: TRBJ2-7; abundance: NA; v_gene: TRBV5-1; CDR3aa: ASSWGQGFNEQY
j_gene: TRBJ1-6; abundance: NA; v_gene: TRBV6-1; CDR3aa: ASSELTDYSPLH
j_gene: TRBJ1-4; abundance: NA; v_gene: TRBV7-8; CDR3aa: ASSAQGAGEKLF
j_gene: TRBJ2-7; abundance: NA; v_gene: TRBV3-1/TRBV3-2; CDR3aa: ASSGGYEQY
j_gene: TRBJ2-7; abundance: NA; v_gene: TRBV28; CDR3aa: ASSRGLAGYEQY
j_gene: TRBJ1-6; abundance: NA; v_gene: TRBV3-1/TRBV3-2; CDR3aa: ASSQGLNSPLH
j_gene: TRBJ2-2; abundance: NA; v_gene: TRBV18; CDR3aa: ASSFTGTGGTTGELF
j_gene: TRBJ2-2; abundance: once; v_gene: TRBV15; CDR3aa: ATSSGWGVSNTGELF
j_gene: TRBJ1-1; abundance: NA; v_gene: TRBV19; CDR3aa: ASGDRGLNTEAF
j_gene: TRBJ1-5; abundance: NA; v_gene: TRBV2; CDR3aa: ASSRSAVNQPQH
j_gene: TRBJ2-3; abundance: NA; v_gene: TRBV28; CDR3aa: ASSHFDTQY
j_gene: TRBJ1-2; abundance: NA; v_gene: TRBV10-3; CDR3aa: AISQPGQGDYGYT
j_gene: TRBJ1-5; abundance: NA; v_gene: TRBV19; CDR3aa: ASSIARDQPQH
j_gene: TRBJ2-1; abundance: NA; v_gene: TRBV7-2; CDR3aa: ASSLGVGAYNEQF
j_gene: TRBJ1-2; abundance: NA; v_gene: TRBV6-2/TRBV6-3; CDR3aa: ASSYGTGLGYT
j_gene: TRBJ2-3; abundance: NA; v_gene: TRBV27; CDR3aa: ASRGRRTDTQY
j_gene: TRBJ2-1; abundance: NA; v_gene: TRBV20-1; CDR3aa: SASGDRGSYNEQF
j_gene: TRBJ1-4; abundance: NA; v_gene: TRBV4-3; CDR3aa: ASSQEGTGREKLF
j_gene: TRBJ2-1; abundance: NA; v_gene: TRBV3-1/TRBV3-2; CDR3aa: ASSQEDGGNEQF
j_gene: TRBJ1-2; abundance: NA; v_gene: TRBV4-1; CDR3aa: ASSQGTGRANYGYT
j_gene: TRBJ2-1; abundance: NA; v_gene: TRBV28; CDR3aa: ASIGTGLYNEQF
j_gene: TRBJ2-3; abundance: NA; v_gene: TRBV5-6; CDR3aa: ASSSRTPTINVDTQY
j_gene: TRBJ2-1; abundance: NA; v_gene: TRBV10-2; CDR3aa: ATLTRAGSYNEQF
j_gene: TRBJ2-1; abundance: NA; v_gene: TRBV13; CDR3aa: ASSSNLDRGYEQF
j_gene: TRBJ1-2; abundance: NA; v_gene: TRBV7-9; CDR3aa: ASTSVVYYGYT
j_gene: TRBJ2-2; abundance: NA; v_gene: TRBV12-3/TRBV12-4; CDR3aa: ASRYNTGELF
j_gene: TRBJ2-3; abundance: NA; v_gene: TRBV10-1; CDR3aa: ASSTNYGADTQY
j_gene: TRBJ1-5; abundance: NA; v_gene: TRBV19; CDR3aa: ASSIPGGNQPQH
j_gene: TRBJ2-6; abundance: NA; v_gene: TRBV7-9; CDR3aa: ASSPGTGFSGANVLT
j_gene: TRBJ2-7; abundance: NA; v_gene: TRBV28; CDR3aa: ASSFGLAGAYEQY
j_gene: TRBJ2-3; abundance: NA; v_gene: TRBV7-2; CDR3aa: ASSPRQATDTQY
j_gene: TRBJ1-2; abundance: few; v_gene: TRBV28; CDR3aa: ASSLFAQGVGGYT
j_gene: TRBJ2-2; abundance: NA; v_gene: TRBV6-4; CDR3aa: ASSPDSGVSTGELF